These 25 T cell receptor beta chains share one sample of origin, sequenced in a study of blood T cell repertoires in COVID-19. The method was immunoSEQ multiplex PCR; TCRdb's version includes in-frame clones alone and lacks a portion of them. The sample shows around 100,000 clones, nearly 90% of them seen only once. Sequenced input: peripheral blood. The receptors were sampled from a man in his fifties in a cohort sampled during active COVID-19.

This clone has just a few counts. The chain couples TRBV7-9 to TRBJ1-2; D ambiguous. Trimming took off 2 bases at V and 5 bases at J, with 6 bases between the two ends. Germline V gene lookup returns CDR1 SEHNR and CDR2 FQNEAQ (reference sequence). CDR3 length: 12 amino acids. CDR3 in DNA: TGTGCCAGCAGCTTATCCCAATATGGCTACACCTTC. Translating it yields CASSLSQYGYTF.

CDR3 amino acids: CASSLLGGEAFF. The CDR3 DNA is TGTGCCAGCAGTCTACTCGGGGGTGAAGCTTTCTTT. The V call is TRBV27, the J call TRBJ1-1, with D possibly matching TRBD1 (5 bases). V was trimmed by 5 bases and J by 7 bases, leaving 11 bases between them. CDR1 is MNHEY, CDR2 SMNVEV, per germline (reference sequence). The CDR3 is 12 amino acids.

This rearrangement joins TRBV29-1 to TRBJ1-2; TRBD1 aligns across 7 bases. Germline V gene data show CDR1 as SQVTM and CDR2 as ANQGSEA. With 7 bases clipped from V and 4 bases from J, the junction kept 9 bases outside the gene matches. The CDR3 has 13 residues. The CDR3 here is CSAGGQSIYGYTF. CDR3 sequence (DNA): TGCAGCGCCGGGGGACAGTCGATCTATGGCTACACCTTC.

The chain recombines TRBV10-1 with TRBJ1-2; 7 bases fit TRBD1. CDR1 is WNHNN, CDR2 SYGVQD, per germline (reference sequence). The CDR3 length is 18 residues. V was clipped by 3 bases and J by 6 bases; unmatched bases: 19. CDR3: CASSDVRRDSIPPDGYTF. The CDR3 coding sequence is TGCGCCAGCAGTGATGTCCGGAGGGACAGTATTCCTCCGGATGGCTACACCTTC.

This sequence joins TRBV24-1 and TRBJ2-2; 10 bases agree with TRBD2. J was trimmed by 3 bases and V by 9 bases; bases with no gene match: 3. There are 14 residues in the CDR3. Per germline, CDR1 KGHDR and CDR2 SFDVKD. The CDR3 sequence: CATSSGGDTGELFF. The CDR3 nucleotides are TGTGCCACCTCAAGCGGGGGGGACACCGGGGAGCTGTTTTTT.

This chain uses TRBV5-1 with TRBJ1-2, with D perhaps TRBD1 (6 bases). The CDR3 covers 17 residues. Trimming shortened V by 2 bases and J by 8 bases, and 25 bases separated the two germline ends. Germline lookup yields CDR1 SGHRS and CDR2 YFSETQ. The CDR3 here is CASSFTPGQILIGGYTF. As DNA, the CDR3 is TGCGCCAGCAGCTTCACCCCGGGACAAATACTTATCGGAGGCTACACCTTC.

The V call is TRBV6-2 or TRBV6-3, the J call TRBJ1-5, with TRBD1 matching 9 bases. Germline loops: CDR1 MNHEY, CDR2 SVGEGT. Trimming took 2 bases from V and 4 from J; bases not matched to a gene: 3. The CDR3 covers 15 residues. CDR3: CASSYPGTGNQPQHF. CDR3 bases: TGTGCCAGCAGTTACCCGGGGACAGGGAATCAGCCCCAGCATTTT.

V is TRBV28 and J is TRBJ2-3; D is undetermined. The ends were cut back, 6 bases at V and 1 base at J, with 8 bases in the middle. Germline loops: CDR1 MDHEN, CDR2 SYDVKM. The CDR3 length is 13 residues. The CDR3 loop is CASRSYGTDTQYF. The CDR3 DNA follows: TGTGCCAGCAGGTCCTACGGCACAGATACGCAGTATTTT. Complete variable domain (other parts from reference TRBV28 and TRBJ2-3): DVKVTQSSRYLVKRTGEKVFLECVQDMDHENMFWYRQDPGLGLRLIYFSYDVKMKEKGDIPEGYSVSREKKERFSLILESASTNQTSMYLCASRSYGTDTQYFGPGTRLTVL.

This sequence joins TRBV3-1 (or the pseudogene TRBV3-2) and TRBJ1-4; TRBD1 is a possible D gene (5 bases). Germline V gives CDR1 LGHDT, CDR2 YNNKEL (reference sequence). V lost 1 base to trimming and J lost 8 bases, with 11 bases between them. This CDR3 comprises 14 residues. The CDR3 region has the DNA TGTGCCAGCAGCCAAGTGTCCTCAGGGGAAAAACTGTTTTTT. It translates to CASSQVSSGEKLFF.

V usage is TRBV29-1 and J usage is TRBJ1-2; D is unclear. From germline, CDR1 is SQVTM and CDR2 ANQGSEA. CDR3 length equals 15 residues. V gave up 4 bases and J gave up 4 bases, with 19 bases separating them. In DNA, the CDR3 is TGCAGCGTTGGAGTACGAGGGTCCCGAGGCTATGGCTACACCTTC. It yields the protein CSVGVRGSRGYGYTF.

The CDR3 sequence is CASSLEGLAGGGNEQFF. CDR3 nucleotide sequence: TGTGCCAGCAGCTTAGAGGGCCTAGCGGGGGGCGGTAATGAGCAGTTCTTC. The chain couples TRBV7-6 to TRBJ2-1; 11 nucleotides align to TRBD2. The V gene end was trimmed by 1 base and the J gene end by 7 bases; junction bases not matched to a gene: 9. There are 17 residues in the CDR3. Germline CDR1 is SGHVS and CDR2 is FNYEAQ.

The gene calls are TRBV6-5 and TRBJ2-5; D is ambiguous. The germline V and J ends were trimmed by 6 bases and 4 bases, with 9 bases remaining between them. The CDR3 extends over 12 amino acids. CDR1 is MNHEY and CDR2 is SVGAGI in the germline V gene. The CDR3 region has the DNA TGTGCCAGCAGAAGGCTAGGAGAGACCCAGTACTTC. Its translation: CASRRLGETQYF.

The CDR3 is CASSVARGGNNEQFF. CDR3 DNA: TGTGCCAGCAGCGTAGCCCGGGGGGGGAACAATGAGCAGTTCTTC. The chain couples TRBV9 to TRBJ2-1; 8 bases are a match to TRBD2. This CDR3 contains 15 residues. CDR1 and CDR2 from the germline V gene are SGDLS and YYNGEE. The trim removed 0 bases at V and 5 bases at J, leaving 4 bases unmatched.

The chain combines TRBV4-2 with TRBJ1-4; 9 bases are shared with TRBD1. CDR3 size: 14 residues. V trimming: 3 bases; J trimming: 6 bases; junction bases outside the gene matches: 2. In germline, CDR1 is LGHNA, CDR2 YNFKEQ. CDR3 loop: CASSQRQGDEKLFF. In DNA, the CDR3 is TGTGCCAGCAGCCAGCGACAGGGGGATGAAAAACTGTTTTTT.

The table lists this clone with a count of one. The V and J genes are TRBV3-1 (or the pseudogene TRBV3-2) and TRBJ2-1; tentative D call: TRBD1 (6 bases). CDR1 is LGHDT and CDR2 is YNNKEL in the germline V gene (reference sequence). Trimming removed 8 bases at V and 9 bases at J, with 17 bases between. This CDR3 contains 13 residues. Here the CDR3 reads CASQTDSHPEQFF. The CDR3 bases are TGTGCCAGCCAGACGGACAGCCACCCTGAGCAGTTCTTC.

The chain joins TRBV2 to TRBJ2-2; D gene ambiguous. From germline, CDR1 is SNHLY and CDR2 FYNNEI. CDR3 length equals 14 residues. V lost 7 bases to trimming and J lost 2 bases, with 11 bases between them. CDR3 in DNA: TGTGCCAGCATTCCGGTATTAAACACCGGGGAGCTGTTTTTT. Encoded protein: CASIPVLNTGELFF.

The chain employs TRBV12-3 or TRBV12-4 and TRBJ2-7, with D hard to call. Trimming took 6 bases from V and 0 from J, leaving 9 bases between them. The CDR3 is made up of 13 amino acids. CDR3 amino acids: CASSEGASYEQYV. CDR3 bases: TGTGCCAGCAGCGAAGGAGCCTCCTACGAGCAGTACGTC.

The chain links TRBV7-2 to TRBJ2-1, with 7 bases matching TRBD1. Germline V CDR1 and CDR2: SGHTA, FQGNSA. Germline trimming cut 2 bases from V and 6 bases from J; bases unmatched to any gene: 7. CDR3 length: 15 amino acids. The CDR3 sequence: CASSLRQGMGNEQFF. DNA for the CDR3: TGTGCCAGCAGCTTAAGACAGGGTATGGGCAATGAGCAGTTCTTC.

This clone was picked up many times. The CDR3 nucleotides are TGTGCCAGCAGCGACGGGACAGGGGCGTTTAGTGAGCAGTTCTTC. This gives the protein CASSDGTGAFSEQFF. This chain connects TRBV5-8 to TRBJ2-1; 10 positions agree with TRBD1. Trimming at V came to 4 bases and at J to 9 bases, leaving 10 bases not matched to a gene. The length of the CDR3 is 15 residues. Germline V gene lookup returns CDR1 SGHTS and CDR2 YDEGEE.

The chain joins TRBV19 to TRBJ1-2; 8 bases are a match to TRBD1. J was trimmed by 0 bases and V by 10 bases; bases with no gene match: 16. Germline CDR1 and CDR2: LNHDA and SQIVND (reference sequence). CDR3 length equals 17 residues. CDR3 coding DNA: TGTGCCACCGCCCGGGGGGCAGGGGGCCTTCCTAACTATGGCTACACCTTC. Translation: CATARGAGGLPNYGYTF.

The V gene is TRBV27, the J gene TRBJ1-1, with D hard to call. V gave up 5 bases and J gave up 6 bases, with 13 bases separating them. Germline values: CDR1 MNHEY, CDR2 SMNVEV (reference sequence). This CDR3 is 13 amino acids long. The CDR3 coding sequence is TGTGCCAGCAGTCCGACCCAACGGGCTGAAGCTTTCTTT. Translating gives CASSPTQRAEAFF.

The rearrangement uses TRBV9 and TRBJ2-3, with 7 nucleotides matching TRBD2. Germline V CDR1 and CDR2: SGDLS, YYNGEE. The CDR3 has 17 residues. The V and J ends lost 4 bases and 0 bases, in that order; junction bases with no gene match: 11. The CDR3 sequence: CASSPRPGTTSTDTQYF. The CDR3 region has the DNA TGTGCCAGCAGCCCTCGGCCCGGGACTACGAGCACAGATACGCAGTATTTT.

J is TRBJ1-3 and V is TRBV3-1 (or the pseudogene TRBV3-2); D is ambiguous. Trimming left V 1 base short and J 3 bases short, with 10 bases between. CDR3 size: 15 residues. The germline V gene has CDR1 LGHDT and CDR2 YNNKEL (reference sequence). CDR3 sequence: CASSQGPGYGNTIYF. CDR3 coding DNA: TGTGCCAGCAGCCAAGGTCCAGGATATGGAAACACCATATATTTT.

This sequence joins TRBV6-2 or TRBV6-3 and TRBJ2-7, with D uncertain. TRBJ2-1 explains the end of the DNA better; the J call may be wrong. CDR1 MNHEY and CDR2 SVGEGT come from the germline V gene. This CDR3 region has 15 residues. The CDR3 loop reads CASSYTSGSYNEQFF. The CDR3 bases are TGTGCCAGCAGTTACACATCCGGGTCTTACAATGAGCAGTTCTTC.

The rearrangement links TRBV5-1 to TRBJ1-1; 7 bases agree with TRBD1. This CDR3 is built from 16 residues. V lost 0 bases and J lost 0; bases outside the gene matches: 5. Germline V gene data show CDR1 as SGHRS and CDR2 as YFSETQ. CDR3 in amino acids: CASSLGAGGLNTEAFF. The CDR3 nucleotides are TGCGCCAGCAGCTTGGGTGCAGGGGGTCTGAACACTGAAGCTTTCTTT.